These 12 T cell receptor beta chains were all obtained from the same sample, sequenced in a study of shared clonotypes between healthy human individuals. The method was immunoSEQ multiplex PCR; TCRdb's version includes in-frame clones alone and lacks a portion of them. The table includes more than 900,000 clones, 78% detected once. The sequencing input was memory CD4+ T cells from PBMCs. Sample subset: CD45RA-negative fraction. The receptors derive from a man between 18 and 35 years old in good health. Some clones in this sample may be carry-over from other donors' samples.

The chain joins TRBV5-1 to TRBJ1-5, with D possibly TRBD1 on 6 matching bases. Deletions cut 1 base from V and 7 bases from J, with 12 bases between. Germline lookup yields CDR1 SGHRS and CDR2 YFSETQ. This CDR3 has 14 residues. The DNA of the CDR3 is TGCGCCAGCAGCTTGAGCACAGGGATCCAGCCCCAGCATTTT. This codes for CASSLSTGIQPQHF.

About this clone itself: One junction end does not reproduce the germline sequence, and a read error may be involved. This chain connects TRBV20-1 to TRBJ2-5; D possibly corresponds to TRBD2 (5 bases). The CDR3 loop spans 11 amino acids. Germline-derived CDR1 and CDR2 are DFQATT and SNEGSKA (reference sequence). CDR3 bases: TGCAGTACTAGTCGGGCGGGGACCCAGTACTTC. It codes for CSTSRAGTQYF.

This clone was observed a handful of times. The chain combines TRBV5-8 with TRBJ2-1, with 10 bases that match TRBD2. The CDR3 is 15 residues long. Trimming removed 4 bases from V and 6 bases from J; junction bases left unmatched: 7. Germline V gives CDR1 SGHTS, CDR2 YDEGEE. CDR3 nucleotide sequence: TGTGCCAGCAGCCACCAGCGGGAGGGCCGCAATGAGCAGTTCTTC. It is translated as CASSHQREGRNEQFF.

The rearrangement links TRBV2 to TRBJ2-7, with D unclear. The ends were cut back, 7 bases at V and 4 bases at J, with 17 bases in the middle. Looked up from germline, CDR1 is SNHLY and CDR2 is FYNNEI. This CDR3 spans 14 amino acids. The CDR3, as DNA: TGTGCCAGCACATTTCGGCTGACCTTGTACGAGCAGTACTTC. Translated, it gives CASTFRLTLYEQYF.

This clone showed up just once. The rearrangement uses TRBV18 and TRBJ1-2, with 9 bases aligning to TRBD1. V was pared by 6 bases and J by 8 bases, with 10 bases of the junction left unmatched. The CDR3 has 14 residues. Germline CDR1 is KGHSH and CDR2 is LQKENI. CDR3 bases: TGTGCCAGCTCTCTGGGGACAGGGACGGAAGGCTACACCTTC. Its protein product is CASSLGTGTEGYTF.

V usage is TRBV5-4 and J usage is TRBJ2-5; D remains unclear. The J call is uncertain, as TRBJ2-7 better fits the DNA end. This CDR3 comprises 13 residues. Looked up from germline, CDR1 is SGHNT and CDR2 is YYREEE (reference sequence). The CDR3 loop is CASSLADFYEQYF. Written as DNA, the CDR3 is TGTGCCAGCAGCTTGGCAGACTTCTACGAGCAGTACTTC.

The chain employs TRBV20-1 and TRBJ2-5; no clear D. This CDR3 is built from 11 residues. V dropped 6 bases and J dropped 3 bases, with 8 bases sitting between them. The V gene's germline CDR1 is DFQATT and CDR2 SNEGSKA (reference sequence). CDR3 DNA sequence: TGCAGTGCCGGTCAGGAAGAGACCCAGTACTTC. This translates into CSAGQEETQYF.

The gene calls are TRBV7-8 and TRBJ2-7, with TRBD2 identical over 13 bases. Germline CDR1 and CDR2: SGHVS and FQNEAQ. This CDR3 is 15 amino acids long. The V gene end was trimmed by 5 bases and the J gene end by 5 bases; junction bases not matched to a gene: 6. This CDR3 is CASSAGLAGVHEQYF. CDR3 coding DNA: TGTGCCAGCAGCGCCGGACTAGCGGGAGTCCACGAGCAGTACTTC.

The chain combines TRBV7-2 with TRBJ2-3; 8 bases are a match to TRBD2. The ends lost 5 bases at V and 2 bases at J; junction bases unmatched: 9. Germline lookup yields CDR1 SGHTA and CDR2 FQGNSA. This CDR3 is 16 amino acids long. The CDR3 reads CASSPNGLAVTDTQYF. CDR3 DNA sequence: TGTGCCAGCAGCCCTAATGGACTAGCAGTCACAGATACGCAGTATTTT.

V usage is TRBV30 and J usage is TRBJ2-7, with D tentatively TRBD1 or TRBD2 (5 bases each). Germline V gene lookup returns CDR1 GTSNPN and CDR2 SVGIG (reference sequence). The CDR3 loop spans 13 amino acids. Trimming shortened V by 2 bases and J by 3 bases, and 11 bases separated the two germline ends. As DNA, the CDR3 is TGTGCCTGGAGTACCGGGACGCGCTACGAGCAGTACTTC. It encodes CAWSTGTRYEQYF.

Only a few counts were recorded for this clone. The chain links TRBV6-1 to TRBJ1-5, with TRBD1 identical over 8 bases. From germline, CDR1 is MNHNS and CDR2 SASEGT. Trimming removed 4 bases from V and 0 bases from J; junction bases left unmatched: 2. This CDR3 comprises 15 residues. This CDR3 is CASSAQGASNQPQHF. DNA for the CDR3: TGTGCCAGCAGTGCCCAGGGGGCTAGCAATCAGCCCCAGCATTTT.

V is TRBV30 and J is TRBJ1-6; D call uncertain. V lost 3 bases and J lost 9, with 9 bases in between. Germline V lookup: CDR1 GTSNPN, CDR2 SVGIG (reference sequence). The CDR3 length is 12 residues. The DNA of the CDR3 is TGTGCCTGGAGGATGGAAGGTTCACCCCTCCACTTT. Its protein is CAWRMEGSPLHF.